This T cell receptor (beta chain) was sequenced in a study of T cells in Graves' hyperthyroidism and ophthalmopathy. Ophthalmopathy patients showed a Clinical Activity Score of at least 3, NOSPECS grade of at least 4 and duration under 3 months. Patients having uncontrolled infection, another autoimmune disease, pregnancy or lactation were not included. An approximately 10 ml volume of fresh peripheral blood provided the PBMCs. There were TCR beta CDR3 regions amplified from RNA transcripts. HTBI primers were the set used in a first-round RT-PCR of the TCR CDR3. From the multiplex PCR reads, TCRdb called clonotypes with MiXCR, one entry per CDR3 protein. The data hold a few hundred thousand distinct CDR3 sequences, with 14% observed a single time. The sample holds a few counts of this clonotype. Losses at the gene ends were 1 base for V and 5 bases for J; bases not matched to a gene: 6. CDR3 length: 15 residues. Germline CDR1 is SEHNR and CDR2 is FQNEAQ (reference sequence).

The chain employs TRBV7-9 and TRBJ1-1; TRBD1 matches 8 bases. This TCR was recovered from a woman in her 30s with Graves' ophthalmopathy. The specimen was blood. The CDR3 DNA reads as TGTGCCAGCAGCTTAGATCAGGGGGCATGGACTGAAGCTTTCTTT. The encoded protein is CASSLDQGAWTEAFF.